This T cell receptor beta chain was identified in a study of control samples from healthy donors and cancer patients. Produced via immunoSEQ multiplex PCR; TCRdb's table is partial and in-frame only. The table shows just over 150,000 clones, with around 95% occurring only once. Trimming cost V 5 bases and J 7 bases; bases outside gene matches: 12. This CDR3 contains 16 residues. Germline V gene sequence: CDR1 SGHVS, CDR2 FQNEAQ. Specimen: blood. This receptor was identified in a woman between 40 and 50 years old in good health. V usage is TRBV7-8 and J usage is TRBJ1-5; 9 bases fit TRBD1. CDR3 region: CASSKGGTGRKQPQHF. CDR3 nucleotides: TGTGCCAGCAGCAAGGGGGGGACAGGGAGGAAGCAGCCCCAGCATTTT.